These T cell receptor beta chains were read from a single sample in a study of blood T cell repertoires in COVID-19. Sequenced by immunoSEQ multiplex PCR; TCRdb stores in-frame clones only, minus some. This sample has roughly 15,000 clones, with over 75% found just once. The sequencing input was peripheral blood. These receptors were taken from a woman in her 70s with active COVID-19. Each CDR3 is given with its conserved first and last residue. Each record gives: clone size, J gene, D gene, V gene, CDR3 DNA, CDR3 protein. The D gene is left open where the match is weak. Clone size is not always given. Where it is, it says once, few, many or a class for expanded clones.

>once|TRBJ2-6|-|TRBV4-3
TGCGCCAGCAGCCAGGTCTGGGGAGCAGGGGCCAACGTCCTGACTTTC
CASSQVWGAGANVLTF
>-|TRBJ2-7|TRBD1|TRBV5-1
TGCGCCAGCAGCCGGACAGGAGAATACGAGCAGTACTTC
CASSRTGEYEQYF
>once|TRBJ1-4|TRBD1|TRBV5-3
TGTGCCAGAAGCTTGGCGAAAAACAGGGGTCTTCTTAATGAAAAACTGTTTTTT
CARSLAKNRGLLNEKLFF
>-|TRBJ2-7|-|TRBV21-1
TGTGCCATGCATTACGAGCACCGAACTGAAAGAACCTACGAGCAGTACTTC
CAMHYEHRTERTYEQYF
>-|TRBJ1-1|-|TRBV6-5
TGTGCCAGCCACTGGTCGACACAGGCGAATACTGAAGCTTTCTTT
CASHWSTQANTEAFF
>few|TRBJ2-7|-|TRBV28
TGTGCCAGCAGTCCACAGGGGGGGAGGGCCGAGCAGTACTTC
CASSPQGGRAEQYF
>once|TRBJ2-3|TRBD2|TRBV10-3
TGTGCCATCAGTGAGCCCCGACTAGCGGGAGGGGGCACAGATACGCAGTATTTT
CAISEPRLAGGGTDTQYF
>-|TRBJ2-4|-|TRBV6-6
TGTGCCAGCAGCGCGGCGGGGCGGAACATTCAGTACTTC
CASSAAGRNIQYF
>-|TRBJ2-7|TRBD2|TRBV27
TGTGCCAGCAGTCCCGGGACTAGCGGGAGGACCGACGAGCAGTACTTC
CASSPGTSGRTDEQYF
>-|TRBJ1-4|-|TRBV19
TGTGCCAGTAGTCCATCTGAAAAACTGTTTTTT
CASSPSEKLFF
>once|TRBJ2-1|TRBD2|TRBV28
TGTGCCAGCAGTTTACCACTAGCGGGATCCTCCGGGGGTGAGCAGTTCTTC
CASSLPLAGSSGGEQFF
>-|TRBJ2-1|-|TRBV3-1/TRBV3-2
TGTGCCAGCAGCCAAGAGCTAGCGTCAGCTGAGCAGTTCTTC
CASSQELASAEQFF